This entry lists 28 T cell receptor beta chains sequenced from one sample in a study of blood T cell repertoires in COVID-19 (dated by TCRdb to 2018 to 2021). Libraries were prepared through the immunoSEQ multiplex PCR assay. Sourced from immuneACCESS, this table was stored by TCRdb with only in-frame sequences that have V and J called. A share of the clones is absent; for the studies checked, an unresolved V gene accounts for under half, and the remainder has no known explanation. The sample table holds tens of thousands of clones, of which 85% to 90% were seen once. The ten largest make up approximately 17% of the sample. Sequences were obtained from peripheral blood. The source is a woman over 75 with acute or convalescent COVID-19.

This clone has only a few counts. V gene TRBV5-6 combines with J gene TRBJ2-7; 7 bases map to TRBD2. V lost 0 bases, J lost 1 base, and 1 base stayed unmatched. Germline V gene lookup returns CDR1 SGHDT and CDR2 YYEEEE. The CDR3 spans 14 residues. The DNA for the CDR3 is TGTGCCAGCAGCTTGGCCGGGGGGTCCTACGAGCAGTACTTC. Amino acid sequence: CASSLAGGSYEQYF.

This chain connects TRBV7-8 to TRBJ1-6; D remains ambiguous. Trimming took off 2 bases at V and 10 bases at J, with 12 bases between the two ends. Per the germline V gene, CDR1 is SGHVS and CDR2 is FQNEAQ. The length of the CDR3 is 14 residues. CDR3 in DNA: TGTGCCAGCAGCTTAAACTCCGGGATATCACCCCTCCACTTT. Encoded protein: CASSLNSGISPLHF.

The genes are TRBV19 and TRBJ1-3, with TRBD1 identical over 7 bases. V was pared by 7 bases and J by 3 bases, with 3 bases of the junction left unmatched. The CDR3 spans 13 residues. Germline-derived CDR1 and CDR2 are LNHDA and SQIVND (reference sequence). CDR3 DNA: TGTGCCAGTACCGGACAGGTTGGAAACACCATATATTTT. Protein sequence: CASTGQVGNTIYF.

The chain combines TRBV9 with TRBJ1-3, with D hard to call. The ends were cut back, 4 bases at V and 2 bases at J, with 16 bases in the middle. Germline V gene data show CDR1 as SGDLS and CDR2 as YYNGEE. The CDR3 loop spans 16 amino acids. CDR3 coding DNA: TGTGCCAGCAGCCAACAAATCTTGCTAGCTGGAAACACCATATATTTT. It translates to CASSQQILLAGNTIYF.

The chain combines TRBV30 with TRBJ1-2; D is unresolved. The CDR3 totals 14 residues. The V end lost 0 bases, the J end lost 0 bases, and 8 bases lay between the germline ends. CDR1 and CDR2 (germline): GTSNPN, SVGIG (reference sequence). Here the CDR3 reads CAWSVSTANYGYTF. The CDR3 coding sequence is TGTGCCTGGAGTGTTAGTACAGCTAACTATGGCTACACCTTC. The full variable domain, rest sourced from reference TRBV30 and TRBJ1-2, is SQTIHQWPATLVQPVGSPLSLECTVEGTSNPNLYWYRQAAGRGLQLLFYSVGIGQISSEVPQNLSASRPQDRQFILSSKKLLLSDSGFYLCAWSVSTANYGYTFGSGTRLTVV.

J is TRBJ2-5 and V is TRBV4-1; TRBD2 agrees at 13 bases. The CDR3 is 16 residues long. The V gene's germline CDR1 is MGHRA and CDR2 YSYEKL. With 4 bases clipped from V and 2 bases from J, the junction kept 4 bases outside the gene matches. The CDR3 reads CASSPKGLAGQETQYF. The DNA for the CDR3 is TGCGCCAGCAGCCCGAAGGGACTAGCGGGGCAAGAGACCCAGTACTTC.

This chain joins TRBV6-2 or TRBV6-3 and TRBJ1-2; tentative D call: TRBD1 (5 bases). This CDR3 contains 14 residues. Germline assignment: CDR1 MNHEY and CDR2 SVGEGT. Trimming left V 6 bases short and J 0 bases short, with 11 bases between. The CDR3 bases are TGTGCCAGCAGCGCAACAGGCTCTAACTATGGCTACACCTTC. This encodes CASSATGSNYGYTF.

The chain combines TRBV6-5 with TRBJ2-3; possibly TRBD1 for D (6 bases). CDR3 length equals 15 residues. CDR1 and CDR2 from the germline V gene are MNHEY and SVGAGI. V was pared by 1 base and J by 2 bases, with 10 bases between. The DNA for the CDR3 is TGTGCCAGCAGTTACTTCGGACAGACCACAGATACGCAGTATTTT. It codes for CASSYFGQTTDTQYF.

This clone was picked up a small number of times. This chain connects TRBV7-2 to TRBJ1-5, with 7 bases lining up with TRBD1. CDR1 is SGHTA, CDR2 FQGNSA, per germline. With 2 bases clipped from V and 0 bases from J, the junction kept 4 bases outside the gene matches. CDR3 length equals 16 residues. The chain's CDR3 is CASSLWGQNSNQPQHF. The CDR3 bases are TGTGCCAGCAGCTTATGGGGACAGAATAGCAATCAGCCCCAGCATTTT.

The V and J genes are TRBV6-2 or TRBV6-3 and TRBJ1-1; D is ambiguous. CDR3 length: 14 residues. The ends were cut back, 0 bases at V and 1 base at J, with 6 bases in the middle. Germline V CDR1 and CDR2: MNHEY, SVGEGT. The CDR3 spells CASSYSFRNTEAFF. In DNA form, the CDR3 reads TGTGCCAGCAGTTACTCGTTCAGGAACACTGAAGCTTTCTTT.

V and J are TRBV7-2 and TRBJ2-3, with D perhaps TRBD1 (6 bases). Germline CDR1 is SGHTA and CDR2 is FQGNSA. V was cut by 5 bases and J by 3 bases, with 24 bases left in between. This CDR3 spans 18 amino acids. The CDR3 region is CASSPKQGPRKWTDTQYF. The CDR3 region has the DNA TGTGCCAGCAGCCCGAAACAGGGACCACGCAAGTGGACAGATACGCAGTATTTT.

Remarks on this clone: One end of the junction does not line up with germline, which may come from a read error. The chain is built from TRBV28 and TRBJ2-7; 7 nucleotides agree with TRBD2. Germline assignment: CDR1 MDHEN and CDR2 SYDVKM. The CDR3 totals 12 residues. The CDR3 bases are TGTGCCAGCAGTTTAAGGGGCCTAGCGGTGTCCTTC. This encodes CASSLRGLAVSF.

The V gene is TRBV7-2, the J gene TRBJ2-1, with 7 bases matching TRBD1. The V and J ends lost 5 bases and 4 bases, in that order; junction bases with no gene match: 2. The V gene's germline CDR1 is SGHTA and CDR2 FQGNSA. CDR3 length equals 13 residues. As DNA, the CDR3 is TGTGCCAGCAGCGCACAGGGGTACAATGAGCAGTTCTTC. It is translated as CASSAQGYNEQFF. Supplemented by reference TRBV7-2 and TRBJ2-1, the full variable domain reads GAGVSQSPSNKVTEKGKDVELRCDPISGHTALYWYRQSLGQGLEFLIYFQGNSAPDKSGLPSDRFSAERTGGSVSTLTIQRTQQEDSAVYLCASSAQGYNEQFFGPGTRLTVL.

This clone showed up just once. The chain carries TRBV7-6 and TRBJ1-3, with 11 bases that match TRBD1. The CDR3 has 16 amino acids. V shed 1 base, J shed 3 bases, and the junction held 2 bases outside the gene matches. In germline, CDR1 is SGHVS, CDR2 FNYEAQ. CDR3 protein: CASSLGTGGIGNTIYF. The CDR3 DNA reads as TGTGCCAGCAGCTTAGGGACAGGGGGCATTGGAAACACCATATATTTT.

The chain employs TRBV10-2 and TRBJ1-3, with a possible D match to TRBD1 (5 bases). The germline gives CDR1 WSHSY, CDR2 SAAADI. V dropped 4 bases and J dropped 4 bases, with 5 bases sitting between them. The CDR3 sequence is 12 residues long. The CDR3 loop reads CASSGGGNTIYF. The DNA for the CDR3 is TGCGCCAGCAGTGGGGGCGGAAACACCATATATTTT.

The DNA of the CDR3 is TGTGCCAGCTCACCAATACTAGCGGGAGACGAGCAGTACTTC. Amino acid sequence: CASSPILAGDEQYF. The rearrangement links TRBV18 to TRBJ2-7; 11 bases align to TRBD2. CDR3 size: 14 residues. The junction had 2 bases not matched to a gene; V was cut back by 2 bases and J by 5 bases. The germline V gene has CDR1 KGHSH and CDR2 LQKENI.

The gene calls are TRBV18 and TRBJ2-7, with 8 bases fitting TRBD2. The CDR3 extends over 14 amino acids. The ends lost 5 bases at V and 6 bases at J; junction bases unmatched: 9. Germline lookup yields CDR1 KGHSH and CDR2 LQKENI. In DNA, the CDR3 is TGTGCCAGCTCAAACGAGCGGGAGAAGGGCGAGCAGTACTTC. This gives the protein CASSNEREKGEQYF.

This clone was recorded once. The chain is built from TRBV19 and TRBJ1-2; weak D call: TRBD1 (6 bases). Germline V CDR1 and CDR2: LNHDA, SQIVND (reference sequence). Deletions cut 6 bases from V and 2 bases from J, with 13 bases between. This CDR3 spans 14 amino acids. The CDR3 bases are TGTGCCAGTAGCATACCGCAGGGGAACTATGGCTACACCTTC. Translated, it gives CASSIPQGNYGYTF.

The V gene is TRBV2, the J gene TRBJ1-2, with 7 bases identical to TRBD1. The CDR3 is made up of 12 amino acids. The germline V gene has CDR1 SNHLY and CDR2 FYNNEI. The V segment lost 3 bases and the J segment 7 bases; nucleotides outside the gene matches: 2. The CDR3 DNA sequence: TGTGCCAGCAGTGACGACAGGGCTGGCTACACCTTC. Translation: CASSDDRAGYTF.

This clone was recorded once. V usage is TRBV5-6 and J usage is TRBJ1-5; 10 nucleotides agree with TRBD1. This CDR3 is built from 15 residues. The ends lost 4 bases at V and 3 bases at J; junction bases unmatched: 4. Germline V gene sequence: CDR1 SGHDT, CDR2 YYEEEE. In nucleotides, the CDR3 is TGTGCCAGCAGCCAGACAGGGGGCTACAATCAGCCCCAGCATTTT. This sequence encodes CASSQTGGYNQPQHF.

The genes are TRBV7-9 and TRBJ1-2; 9 bases are shared with TRBD1. The V segment lost 5 bases and the J segment 2 bases; nucleotides outside the gene matches: 3. Germline CDR1 is SEHNR and CDR2 is FQNEAQ (reference sequence). CDR3 length: 14 residues. The CDR3 region has the DNA TGTGCCAGCAGCACAGGGGGCCGAAACTATGGCTACACCTTC. It encodes CASSTGGRNYGYTF.

The gene calls are TRBV5-6 and TRBJ1-1; D might be TRBD1 (5 bases). CDR3 size: 14 residues. Trimming removed 4 bases at V and 0 bases at J, with 10 bases between. In germline, CDR1 is SGHDT, CDR2 YYEEEE. This CDR3 is CASSPGLMNTEAFF. The CDR3 DNA is TGTGCCAGCAGCCCAGGGCTTATGAACACTGAAGCTTTCTTT.

The genes are TRBV7-8 and TRBJ1-1; unclear D gene. Germline V gene data show CDR1 as SGHVS and CDR2 as FQNEAQ. V lost 0 bases and J lost 0, with 8 bases in between. This CDR3 is built from 15 residues. The CDR3 reads CASSLAPQLNTEAFF. The DNA of the CDR3 is TGTGCCAGCAGCTTAGCACCCCAGTTGAACACTGAAGCTTTCTTT.

This clone was seen a few times. Written as DNA, the CDR3 is TGTGCCAGCAGCCGCCCACAGGGGGCGAGCGGCTACACCTTC. Protein sequence: CASSRPQGASGYTF. This chain connects TRBV5-5 to TRBJ1-2, with TRBD1 identical over 9 bases. The CDR3 sequence is 14 residues long. The V segment lost 4 bases and the J segment 8 bases; nucleotides outside the gene matches: 9. Looked up from germline, CDR1 is SGHKS and CDR2 is YYEKEE (reference sequence).

The rearrangement uses TRBV19 and TRBJ2-1, with D possibly being TRBD2 (6 bases). The CDR3 has 19 amino acids. The V end was cut by 5 bases, the J end by 0 bases, with 23 bases between. Germline CDR1 is LNHDA and CDR2 is SQIVND (reference sequence). The CDR3 DNA reads TGTGCCAGTAGTGGTGGGATTCTAGCGAGACTCTCCTCCTACAATGAGCAGTTCTTC. Translated: CASSGGILARLSSYNEQFF.

This rearrangement joins TRBV9 to TRBJ1-6, with a possible D match to TRBD1 (6 bases). The CDR3 sequence is 14 residues long. Trimming took 4 bases from V and 4 from J, leaving 9 bases between them. The germline gives CDR1 SGDLS, CDR2 YYNGEE. The CDR3 protein is CASSPGQYNSPLHF. In DNA form, the CDR3 reads TGTGCCAGCAGCCCAGGACAGTATAATTCACCCCTCCACTTT.

J is TRBJ1-1 and V is TRBV13; 10 bases line up with TRBD1. The germline gives CDR1 PRHDT, CDR2 FYEKMQ (reference sequence). CDR3 size: 17 residues. Trimming removed 3 bases from V and 0 bases from J; junction bases left unmatched: 7. The CDR3, as DNA: TGTGCCAGCAGCTTGAGGACAGGGGGTTTCATGAACACTGAAGCTTTCTTT. It codes for CASSLRTGGFMNTEAFF.

The chain couples TRBV6-1 to TRBJ1-2; tentative D call: TRBD1 (5 bases). V lost 4 bases to trimming and J lost 4 bases, with 22 bases between them. Germline-derived CDR1 and CDR2 are MNHNS and SASEGT. This CDR3 spans 17 amino acids. CDR3 nucleotide sequence: TGTGCCAGCAGTGCGAACTTCCAGGGTGGGCTTAGCTATGGCTACACCTTC. It codes for CASSANFQGGLSYGYTF.